Presented here are 3 T cell receptor beta chains from one specimen sequenced in a study of T-cell memory formation after mild COVID-19. MiXCR, run by TCRdb on the 5' RACE reads, gives a single entry per CDR3 protein. The sample has about 560,000 distinct CDR3 sequences, 17% seen once; the top ten hold roughly 8%. Sequencing used PBMCs or a T cell subset sorted from them (not recorded which). These TCRs come from an adult woman who had mild COVID-19 (a few samples of this study predate the infection). Cell type and time point are not known.

The genes are TRBV19 and TRBJ2-3; D gene unclear. V lost 7 bases and J 2 bases, leaving 16 bases between the germline ends. CDR3 length equals 15 residues. Germline CDR1 reads LNHDA; CDR2 reads SQIVND (reference sequence). The CDR3 loop is CASIPPETFTDTQYF. The DNA for the CDR3 is TGTGCCAGTATCCCTCCGGAGACCTTCACAGATACGCAGTATTTT.

The chain has TRBV12-3 or TRBV12-4 and TRBJ1-3; D is uncertain. V lost 6 bases to trimming and J lost 4 bases, with 10 bases between them. The CDR3 is 13 amino acids. CDR3 nucleotide sequence: TGTGCCAGCAGCCGGGCGTCCGGAAACACCATATATTTT. Its translation is CASSRASGNTIYF.

The table lists this clonotype with a few counts. The chain joins TRBV24-1 to TRBJ2-7; TRBD1 matches 9 bases. This CDR3 has 15 residues. With 5 bases clipped from V and 4 bases from J, the junction kept 8 bases outside the gene matches. Germline V gives CDR1 KGHDR, CDR2 SFDVKD. CDR3 DNA sequence: TGTGCCACCAGTGCCCCGGGACAGGGTGCTTACGAGCAGTACTTC. This codes for CATSAPGQGAYEQYF.